The 27 T cell receptor beta chains given below trace back to one sample, sequenced in a study of blood T cell repertoires in COVID-19. Produced via immunoSEQ multiplex PCR; TCRdb's table is partial and in-frame only. Among tens of thousands of clones listed, 80% were seen once. The sample comprised peripheral blood. Receptor source: a woman aged 70-85 years with acute or convalescent COVID-19.

The rearrangement links TRBV5-1 to TRBJ1-2, with 7 positions matching TRBD1. Trimming at V came to 0 bases and at J to 7 bases, leaving 12 bases not matched to a gene. The CDR3 is 16 amino acids. Germline loops: CDR1 SGHRS, CDR2 YFSETQ. The CDR3 bases are TGCGCCAGCAGCTTGGGGCATCTAGACAGGGACTTTGGCTACACCTTC. It codes for CASSLGHLDRDFGYTF.

The gene calls are TRBV4-1 and TRBJ2-2; a possible D gene is TRBD2 (6 bases). The germline CDR1 and CDR2 sequences are MGHRA and YSYEKL. V lost 0 bases, J lost 0 bases, and 11 bases lay in between. The CDR3 sequence is 17 residues long. This CDR3 reads CASSQDRGGANTGELFF. The CDR3, as DNA: TGCGCCAGCAGCCAAGATCGAGGCGGGGCGAACACCGGGGAGCTGTTTTTT.

V is TRBV11-2 and J is TRBJ2-5, with 10 bases matching TRBD2. There are 17 residues in the CDR3. The V gene end was trimmed by 1 base and the J gene end by 2 bases; junction bases not matched to a gene: 7. CDR1 SGHAT and CDR2 FQNNGV come from the germline V gene. CDR3 nucleotides: TGTGCCAGCAGCTTAGGGGCCCTAGCGGGGGTTCAAGAGACCCAGTACTTC. This translates into CASSLGALAGVQETQYF.

This chain joins TRBV9 and TRBJ2-2; TRBD2 aligns across 11 bases. This CDR3 spans 16 amino acids. Germline CDR1 reads SGDLS; CDR2 reads YYNGEE. The J segment lost 7 bases and the V segment lost 0 bases, leaving 5 bases of the junction unmatched. CDR3 in amino acids: CASSVGLAGIGGELFF. Written as DNA, the CDR3 is TGTGCCAGCAGCGTAGGACTAGCGGGAATCGGCGGGGAGCTGTTTTTT.

The rearrangement joins TRBV20-1 to TRBJ1-2; no reliable D call. Looked up from germline, CDR1 is DFQATT and CDR2 is SNEGSKA (reference sequence). Trimming pared 3 bases from V and 5 bases from J, leaving 7 bases between. The CDR3 has 11 amino acids. The DNA of the CDR3 is TGCAGTGCTAGTAGAGGGTATGGCTACACCTTC. It encodes CSASRGYGYTF.

V gene TRBV5-8 combines with J gene TRBJ2-2; D gene uncertain. Germline V lookup: CDR1 SGHTS, CDR2 YDEGEE. The germline V and J ends were trimmed by 0 bases and 4 bases, with 4 bases remaining between them. The CDR3 extends over 13 amino acids. CDR3 loop: CASSLDGTGELFF. CDR3 nucleotide sequence: TGTGCCAGCAGCTTGGACGGCACCGGGGAGCTGTTTTTT.

The rearrangement links TRBV2 to TRBJ2-2; TRBD1 agrees at 8 bases. V lost 7 bases, J lost 0 bases, and 10 bases stayed unmatched. The CDR3 loop spans 17 amino acids. CDR1 and CDR2 from the germline V gene are SNHLY and FYNNEI. For the CDR3, the DNA is TGTGCCAGCAAACGAATGGGGACAGGCCCGAACACCGGGGAGCTGTTTTTT. Protein: CASKRMGTGPNTGELFF.

The chain has TRBV28 and TRBJ2-1; D not certain. V lost 6 bases and J lost 0, with 6 bases in between. CDR1 is MDHEN, CDR2 SYDVKM, per germline. The CDR3 has 13 amino acids. CDR3 DNA: TGTGCCAGCAGCCCCGTCTCCTACAATGAGCAGTTCTTC. Amino acids: CASSPVSYNEQFF.

This sequence joins TRBV30 and TRBJ2-2; D uncertain. Germline-derived CDR1 and CDR2 are GTSNPN and SVGIG (reference sequence). The CDR3 sequence is 14 residues long. The ends were cut back, 4 bases at V and 1 base at J, with 10 bases in the middle. The CDR3 nucleotides are TGTGCCTGGAAAAAAAACAAGAACACCGGGGAGCTGTTTTTT. Translating gives CAWKKNKNTGELFF.

The CDR3 bases are TGTGCCAGCCACAGGGGGACTGAAGCTTTCTTT. Translated, it gives CASHRGTEAFF. The J gene is TRBJ1-1, the V gene TRBV27; 8 bases are shared with TRBD1. The V gene end was trimmed by 8 bases and the J gene end by 5 bases; junction bases not matched to a gene: 1. The CDR3 runs 11 residues. The germline gives CDR1 MNHEY, CDR2 SMNVEV (reference sequence).

The rearrangement joins TRBV19 to TRBJ2-5, with TRBD1 matching 8 bases. Germline trimming cut 4 bases from V and 7 bases from J; bases unmatched to any gene: 5. CDR3 length: 13 amino acids. Per germline, CDR1 LNHDA and CDR2 SQIVND (reference sequence). The CDR3 here is CASSRTGRRTQYF. CDR3 in DNA: TGTGCCAGTAGTAGGACAGGGCGCCGGACCCAGTACTTC.

V gene TRBV4-1 combines with J gene TRBJ2-7; 8 nucleotides agree with TRBD1. Trimming at V came to 0 bases and at J to 4 bases, leaving 5 bases not matched to a gene. Germline V CDR1 and CDR2: MGHRA, YSYEKL. The CDR3 contains 15 residues. CDR3 in DNA: TGCGCCAGCAGCCAAGACAGAACAGGGGGGTACGAGCAGTACTTC. Translated, it gives CASSQDRTGGYEQYF.

V gene TRBV7-9 combines with J gene TRBJ2-3; no clear D gene. Trimming left V 2 bases short and J 6 bases short, with 18 bases between. CDR3 length equals 16 residues. Germline CDR1 is SEHNR and CDR2 is FQNEAQ (reference sequence). In DNA, the CDR3 is TGTGCCAGCAGCTTAAATCTGGGTACCCTAGAGGATACGCAGTATTTT. It translates to CASSLNLGTLEDTQYF.

This clone was seen more than once but under ten times. V and J are TRBV19 and TRBJ2-2, with 7 bases matching TRBD1. CDR3 length: 16 residues. Trimming took 5 bases from V and 1 from J; bases not matched to a gene: 7. The germline V gene has CDR1 LNHDA and CDR2 SQIVND (reference sequence). The CDR3 sequence: CASSSSRTGNTGELFF. The CDR3 DNA is TGTGCCAGTAGTTCCAGTCGGACAGGGAACACCGGGGAGCTGTTTTTT. Using reference TRBV19 and TRBJ2-2 for the parts outside the CDR3, the full variable domain is DGGITQSPKYLFRKEGQNVTLSCEQNLNHDAMYWYRQDPGQGLRLIYYSQIVNDFQKGDIAEGYSVSREKKESFPLTVTSAQKNPTAFYLCASSSSRTGNTGELFFGEGSRLTVL.

The chain is built from TRBV9 and TRBJ1-2; D unclear. Germline V gives CDR1 SGDLS, CDR2 YYNGEE. Trimming pared 0 bases from V and 4 bases from J, leaving 10 bases between. The CDR3 consists of 14 residues. The CDR3 coding sequence is TGTGCCAGCAGCGTAGGGAACAGAGTCTATGGCTACACCTTC. Its translation: CASSVGNRVYGYTF.

The chain uses TRBV4-2 and TRBJ2-7; TRBD2 matches 16 bases. V was pared by 0 bases and J by 5 bases, with 7 bases of the junction left unmatched. Germline V gene lookup returns CDR1 LGHNA and CDR2 YNFKEQ. The CDR3 covers 18 residues. This chain's CDR3 is CASSQDGTSGRARNEQYF. CDR3 nucleotides: TGTGCCAGCAGCCAAGACGGGACTAGCGGGAGGGCCAGGAACGAGCAGTACTTC.

The table lists this clone with a count of one. V is TRBV6-2 or TRBV6-3 and J is TRBJ2-7, with a tentative D call TRBD2 (5 bases). Per the germline V gene, CDR1 is MNHEY and CDR2 is SVGEGT. The CDR3 covers 13 residues. V lost 7 bases and J 3 bases, leaving 13 bases between the germline ends. The CDR3 nucleotides are TGTGCCAGCACCCCGGCACTAGTCTACGAGCAGTACTTC. It is translated as CASTPALVYEQYF.

The rearrangement uses TRBV19 and TRBJ1-1; D is uncertain. The length of the CDR3 is 15 residues. V was cut by 2 bases and J by 3 bases, with 13 bases left in between. CDR1 is LNHDA and CDR2 is SQIVND in the germline V gene (reference sequence). Here the CDR3 DNA reads TGTGCCAGTAGTATATTCCCCGGGATCGACACTGAAGCTTTCTTT. Protein: CASSIFPGIDTEAFF.

This clone is medium-sized by share. The rearrangement links TRBV2 to TRBJ1-6; TRBD1 matches at 7 bases. This CDR3 is 14 amino acids long. J lost 7 bases, V lost 7 bases, and 7 bases had no gene match. In germline, CDR1 is SNHLY, CDR2 FYNNEI. The CDR3 DNA sequence: TGTGCCAGCAAAGCGGACAGGTTGAATTCACCCCTCCACTTT. Amino acids: CASKADRLNSPLHF.

The chain uses TRBV28 and TRBJ2-1; 11 bases agree with TRBD2. The germline V gene encodes CDR1 MDHEN and CDR2 SYDVKM. The CDR3 loop spans 17 amino acids. V lost 4 bases, J lost 7 bases, and 12 bases stayed unmatched. For the CDR3, the DNA is TGTGCCAGCAGTTCCCTCATAGTAGCGGGGGGGCGTAATGAGCAGTTCTTC. Its protein is CASSSLIVAGGRNEQFF.

The chain is built from TRBV24-1 and TRBJ2-2; D gene unclear. CDR1 and CDR2 from the germline V gene are KGHDR and SFDVKD. Trimming pared 6 bases from V and 3 bases from J, leaving 4 bases between. This CDR3 is 12 amino acids long. The CDR3 sequence is CATSTYTGELFF. Here the CDR3 DNA reads TGTGCCACCAGTACTTACACCGGGGAGCTGTTTTTT.

The chain couples TRBV11-2 to TRBJ2-7; the match to TRBD2 covers 9 bases. Unmatched junction bases numbered 3, after V lost 0 bases and J lost 3 bases. CDR3 length equals 15 residues. CDR1 and CDR2 (germline): SGHAT, FQNNGV. CDR3 in amino acids: CASSLEAGGFYEQYF. In DNA form, the CDR3 reads TGTGCCAGCAGCTTAGAGGCGGGAGGGTTCTACGAGCAGTACTTC.

This chain joins TRBV11-2 and TRBJ2-3, with 10 bases fitting TRBD2. Germline V gene data show CDR1 as SGHAT and CDR2 as FQNNGV. This CDR3 is built from 12 residues. V trimming: 5 bases; J trimming: 10 bases; junction bases outside the gene matches: 3. The CDR3 reads CASSASGRAQYF. CDR3 nucleotide sequence: TGTGCCAGCAGCGCAAGCGGGAGGGCGCAGTATTTT.

The rearrangement uses TRBV6-6 and TRBJ2-7; 8 positions agree with TRBD1. V dropped 6 bases and J dropped 3; count of bases not matched to a gene: 4. Germline-derived CDR1 and CDR2 are MNHNY and SVGAGI (reference sequence). This CDR3 region has 13 residues. The CDR3 reads CASRPGQGYEQYF. The CDR3 DNA sequence: TGTGCCAGCAGGCCCGGACAGGGCTACGAGCAGTACTTC.

V is TRBV14 and J is TRBJ2-7; D might be TRBD2 (6 bases). There are 15 residues in the CDR3. Trimming shortened V by 4 bases and J by 4 bases, and 17 bases separated the two germline ends. Germline values: CDR1 SGHDN, CDR2 FVKESK. In nucleotides, the CDR3 is TGTGCCAGCAGCCTTCGAGAGGAGGGGAGGTACGAGCAGTACTTC. It translates to CASSLREEGRYEQYF.

This clone showed up just once. The junction departs from the called germline gene at one end, perhaps through a read error. The chain has TRBV7-2 and TRBJ2-5, with 11 nucleotides matching TRBD2. CDR3 length: 15 residues. CDR1 is SGHTA and CDR2 is FQGNSA in the germline V gene. Written as DNA, the CDR3 is TGTGCCAGCAGTTTAGTAGCGGGAGGGTGGGAGACCCAGTACTTC. This codes for CASSLVAGGWETQYF. The full variable domain, rest sourced from reference TRBV7-2 and TRBJ2-5, is GAGVSQSPSNKVTEKGKDVELRCDPISGHTALYWYRQSLGQGLEFLIYFQGNSAPDKSGLPSDRFSAERTGGSVSTLTIQRTQQEDSAVYLCASSLVAGGWETQYFGPGTRLLVL.

The chain uses TRBV5-1 and TRBJ2-7; D might be TRBD1 (5 bases). Germline CDR1 is SGHRS and CDR2 is YFSETQ. The CDR3 loop spans 15 amino acids. V lost 4 bases to trimming and J lost 4 bases, with 18 bases between them. In nucleotides, the CDR3 is TGCGCCAGCAGCCTGCTCTCTCAGGGTCTGTACGAGCAGTACTTC. Amino acids: CASSLLSQGLYEQYF. The full variable domain, in which reference TRBV5-1 and TRBJ2-7 provide the parts outside the CDR3, is KAGVTQTPRYLIKTRGQQVTLSCSPISGHRSVSWYQQTPGQGLQFLFEYFSETQRNKGNFPGRFSGRQFSNSRSEMNVSTLELGDSALYLCASSLLSQGLYEQYFGPGTRLTVT.